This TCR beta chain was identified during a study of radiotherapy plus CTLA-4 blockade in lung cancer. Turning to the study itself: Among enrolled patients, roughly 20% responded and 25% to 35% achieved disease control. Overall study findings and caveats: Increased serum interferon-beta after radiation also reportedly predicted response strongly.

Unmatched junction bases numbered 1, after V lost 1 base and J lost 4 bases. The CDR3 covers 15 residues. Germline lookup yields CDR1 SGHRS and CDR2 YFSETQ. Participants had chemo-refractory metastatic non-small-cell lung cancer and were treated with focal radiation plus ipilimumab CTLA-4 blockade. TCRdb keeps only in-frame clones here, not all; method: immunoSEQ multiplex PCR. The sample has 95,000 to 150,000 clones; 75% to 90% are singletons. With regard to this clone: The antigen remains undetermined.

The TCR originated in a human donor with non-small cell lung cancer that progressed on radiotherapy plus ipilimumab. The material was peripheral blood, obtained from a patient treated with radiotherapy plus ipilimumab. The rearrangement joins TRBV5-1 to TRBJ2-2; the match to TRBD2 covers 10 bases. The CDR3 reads CASSLSGRGTGELFF. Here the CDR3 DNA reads TGCGCCAGCAGCTTGAGCGGGAGGGGCACCGGGGAGCTGTTTTTT.